The clone carrying this T cell receptor beta chain appeared a few times. What it recognizes is unknown. The total RNA was obtained from whole blood that was not fractionated. Unique molecular identifiers were attached to individual cDNA molecules during library preparation. TCRdb redid the calling of the reads with MiXCR, one entry per CDR3 protein. The sample holds more than 100,000 distinct CDR3 sequences, 6.5% to 10% seen once. The sample belongs to a study of human T cells and chemical hapten exposure. Germline values: CDR1 LNHNV, CDR2 YYDKDF (reference sequence). The CDR3 covers 15 residues. V was shortened by 0 bases and J by 4 bases, with 12 bases between the two germline ends. The study, taken as a whole, reports: TCRs exceeding 1 in 1000 frequency stayed unchanged with DPC sensitization.

The sample comprised whole blood. The V call is TRBV15, the J call TRBJ2-5, with D perhaps being TRBD1 or TRBD2 (5 bases each). This sequence originates from a human donor in good health. Some clones in this sample may be carry-over from other donors' samples. The CDR3 region has the DNA TGTGCCACCAGCAGAGACCGGGACGGCGCAGAGACCCAGTACTTC. Translated, it gives CATSRDRDGAETQYF.